These 13 T cell receptor beta chains were sequenced from one sample in a study of vaccination and CD4 T cells after COVID-19. Their antigens are not known. Treatment here: approximately nine-day PBMC culture with coronavirus spike peptide pools or control peptides (ViraFEST assay). Collection of the unexposed donor's CD4+ T cells took place before the COVID-19 pandemic (2011-2018). Cultured CD4+ T cell DNA was sequenced using the Oncomine TCR Beta short-read assay. Scientists extracted genomic DNA from CD4+ T cells grown in culture. TCRdb fed the PCR reads into MiXCR, producing one record per CDR3 protein. The table shows some 9,500 distinct CDR3 sequences, with over 25% occurring only once. The sample taken for sequencing was CD4+ T cells from blood, cultured in vitro. The receptors originated from a human donor in good health.

Turning to this clonotype: A read error may produce the germline difference seen at one junction end. The rearrangement uses TRBV28 and TRBJ1-2, with D perhaps TRBD1 (6 bases). The CDR3 is 17 amino acids. Germline V gene sequence: CDR1 MDHEN, CDR2 SYDVKM. The CDR3, as DNA: TGTGCCAGCAGCTTATTCCACGACAGGCTACGAGGCTATGGCTACACCTTC. As protein: CASSLFHDRLRGYGYTF.

This clonotype was counted a few times. This sequence joins TRBV7-2 and TRBJ2-7; D remains unclear. V dropped 6 bases and J dropped 3 bases, with 15 bases sitting between them. This CDR3 region has 14 residues. The germline CDR1 and CDR2 sequences are SGHTA and FQGNSA. The chain's CDR3 is CASSRTDRLYEQYF. DNA of the CDR3: TGTGCCAGCAGTCGGACCGACCGGCTCTACGAGCAGTACTTC.

The V and J genes are TRBV10-1 and TRBJ1-6; TRBD1 aligns across 7 bases. The CDR3 length is 15 residues. Trimming at V came to 7 bases and at J to 3 bases, leaving 6 bases not matched to a gene. The germline CDR1 and CDR2 sequences are WNHNN and SYGVQD (reference sequence). CDR3 DNA sequence: TGCGCCAGCACTCAGGACAGGCTCTATAATTCACCCCTCCACTTT. This encodes CASTQDRLYNSPLHF.

This chain joins TRBV19 and TRBJ1-5; possibly TRBD1 for D (6 bases). Trimming pared 5 bases from V and 0 bases from J, leaving 11 bases between. Germline V gives CDR1 LNHDA, CDR2 SQIVND (reference sequence). The CDR3 loop spans 15 amino acids. CDR3 in DNA: TGTGCCAGTAGTCCAGGGGAATATAGCAATCAGCCCCAGCATTTT. As protein: CASSPGEYSNQPQHF.

The J gene is TRBJ2-1, the V gene TRBV6-2 or TRBV6-3; TRBD2 agrees at 15 bases. The V and J ends lost 4 bases and 1 base, in that order; junction bases with no gene match: 8. This CDR3 comprises 19 residues. The germline V gene encodes CDR1 MNHEY and CDR2 SVGEGT. CDR3 sequence: CASSSLGGLAGGSYNEQFF. The CDR3 nucleotides read TGTGCCAGCAGTTCCCTTGGGGGACTAGCGGGAGGTTCCTACAATGAGCAGTTCTTC.

In this sample, this clonotype turned up a few times. This sequence joins TRBV6-1 and TRBJ2-2; D is unresolved. The germline CDR1 and CDR2 sequences are MNHNS and SASEGT. V was shortened by 1 base and J by 7 bases, with 4 bases between the two germline ends. The CDR3 sequence is 12 residues long. CDR3 nucleotide sequence: TGTGCCAGCAGTGAAGGACACGGGGAGCTGTTTTTT. This encodes CASSEGHGELFF.

This clonotype has a handful of counts. The gene calls are TRBV7-9 and TRBJ1-2; perhaps TRBD1 as D (6 bases). V was trimmed by 5 bases and J by 1 base, leaving 17 bases between them. The CDR3 sequence is 16 residues long. Germline V gives CDR1 SEHNR, CDR2 FQNEAQ (reference sequence). The chain's CDR3 is CASSRRRQGINYGYTF. The CDR3 DNA reads as TGTGCCAGCAGCCGCCGGCGGCAGGGGATTAACTATGGCTACACCTTC.

This chain joins TRBV20-1 and TRBJ2-7; D is uncertain. This CDR3 is built from 14 residues. V gave up 6 bases and J gave up 3 bases, with 18 bases separating them. Germline V gene lookup returns CDR1 DFQATT and CDR2 SNEGSKA (reference sequence). DNA for the CDR3: TGCAGTGCAATAACCCCTGGATGGAACTACGAGCAGTACTTC. The encoded protein is CSAITPGWNYEQYF.

The J gene is TRBJ2-7, the V gene TRBV20-1; D is possibly TRBD1 (6 bases). The germline V gene has CDR1 DFQATT and CDR2 SNEGSKA (reference sequence). V lost 0 bases to trimming and J lost 0 bases, with 12 bases between them. This CDR3 has 15 residues. The CDR3 nucleotides read TGCAGTGCTAGAGATCAGGGGACCTACTCCTACGAGCAGTACTTC. It is translated as CSARDQGTYSYEQYF.

The chain links TRBV7-3 to TRBJ1-1, with 10 bases lining up with TRBD1. The CDR3 length is 15 residues. CDR1 SGHTA and CDR2 FQGTGA come from the germline V gene. Trimming took 4 bases from V and 5 from J; bases not matched to a gene: 7. The DNA of the CDR3 is TGTGCCAGCAGCTCCCGACAGGGGGCCGGGACTGAAGCTTTCTTT. Its translation is CASSSRQGAGTEAFF.

This clonotype was found a few times. The chain recombines TRBV7-3 with TRBJ1-2, with 11 bases fitting TRBD1. CDR3 length: 15 residues. The junction had 7 bases not matched to a gene; V was cut back by 2 bases and J by 8 bases. CDR1 and CDR2 (germline): SGHTA, FQGTGA. The CDR3 sequence is CASSLFGDRGYGYTF. In DNA, the CDR3 is TGTGCCAGCAGCTTATTTGGGGACAGGGGGTACGGCTACACCTTC.

The chain is built from TRBV27 and TRBJ1-6; D is possibly TRBD1 (6 bases). The V end lost 4 bases, the J end lost 10 bases, and 11 bases lay between the germline ends. In germline, CDR1 is MNHEY, CDR2 SMNVEV (reference sequence). The CDR3 has 13 amino acids. For the CDR3, the DNA is TGTGCCAGCAGTTCGGACAGAACCTCACCCCTCCACTTT. Protein: CASSSDRTSPLHF.

The sample holds a few counts of this clonotype. The V and J genes are TRBV12-3 or TRBV12-4 and TRBJ1-5; 9 nucleotides match TRBD1. The length of the CDR3 is 14 residues. The ends lost 6 bases at V and 7 bases at J; junction bases unmatched: 7. In nucleotides, the CDR3 is TGTGCCAGCAGGAAAGACAGGGGGGGCCAGCCCCAGCATTTT. It codes for CASRKDRGGQPQHF.